Below, one T cell receptor (beta chain) is given with its context. This entry belongs to a study of neurological immune-mediated disorders. TCRdb reprocessed the 5' RACE reads with MiXCR, giving one entry per CDR3 protein. The repertoire holds approximately 65,000 distinct CDR3 sequences, with around 5.1% as singletons. Looked up from germline, CDR1 is MNHNY and CDR2 is SVGAGI (reference sequence). This CDR3 region has 15 residues. V trimming: 6 bases; J trimming: 3 bases; junction bases outside the gene matches: 7. This TCR was recovered from a human donor with multiple sclerosis. The donor label of this sample is uncertain. The V gene is TRBV6-6, the J gene TRBJ2-2; 7 bases line up with TRBD2. The sequenced sample was PBMCs. CDR3 sequence: CASRMGGEDTGELFF. Written as DNA, the CDR3 is TGTGCCAGCAGGATGGGGGGGGAGGACACCGGGGAGCTGTTTTTT.